A selection of T cell receptor beta chains follows, all from one sample in a study of human T cells and chemical hapten exposure. TCRdb re-derived calls from the RACE reads in MiXCR, one entry per CDR3 protein. The repertoire includes some 78,000 distinct CDR3 sequences, around 8.7% of them detected once, and roughly 1.4% sits in the top ten. The sequencing input was whole blood. Receptor source: a male donor in good health. Some clones in this sample may be carry-over from other donors' samples. CDR3s include the opening cysteine and the closing phenylalanine or tryptophan. D genes are given only for firm matches. Expanded clones are given a class, and other clones once, few, many or no size at all.

j_call | clone_size | v_call | d_call | cdr3_aa | cdr3_nt
TRBJ2-3 | many | TRBV7-6 | TRBD1 | CASSFLPDRTDTQYF | TGTGCCAGCAGCTTCCTCCCGGACAGGACAGATACGCAGTATTTT
TRBJ1-3 | . | TRBV3-1 | . | CASSQNSGNTIYF | TGTGCCAGCAGCCAAAACTCTGGAAACACCATATATTTT
TRBJ2-7 | . | TRBV12-3/TRBV12-4 | . | CASRYPGNYEQYF | TGTGCCAGCAGATATCCGGGAAACTACGAGCAGTACTTC
TRBJ2-7 | . | TRBV12-3/TRBV12-4 | TRBD1 | CASSLEGMTGGYEQYF | TGTGCCAGCAGTTTGGAGGGCATGACAGGGGGCTACGAGCAGTACTTC
TRBJ1-2 | few | TRBV5-1 | . | CASSLSKYRAFDYGYTF | TGCGCCAGCAGCTTGTCGAAATACAGGGCTTTTGACTATGGCTACACCTTC
TRBJ2-6 | many | TRBV7-9 | TRBD1 | CASSLARGTGFWAGANVLTF | TGTGCCAGCAGCTTAGCCCGAGGGACAGGGTTCTGGGCTGGGGCCAACGTCCTGACTTTC
TRBJ2-3 | . | TRBV5-6 | TRBD1 | CASSGQGAGGHTQYF | TGTGCCAGCAGCGGACAGGGGGCGGGCGGTCATACGCAGTATTTT
TRBJ2-7 | . | TRBV29-1 | . | CSVGVGSGYEQYF | TGCAGCGTTGGGGTTGGCAGTGGCTACGAGCAGTACTTC
TRBJ2-1 | . | TRBV7-2 | TRBD2 | CASSDSGRLHNEQFF | TGTGCCAGCAGCGACAGCGGGAGGCTGCACAATGAGCAGTTCTTC
TRBJ2-3 | many | TRBV5-1 | . | CASSLAGGPTDTQYF | TGCGCCAGCAGCTTGGCCGGGGGGCCCACAGATACGCAGTATTTT
TRBJ1-5 | . | TRBV3-1 | . | CASSQVDQPQHF | TGTGCCAGCAGCCAAGTCGATCAGCCCCAGCATTTT
TRBJ1-5 | many | TRBV20-1 | . | CSALRTAGNQPQHF | TGCAGTGCCCTGAGGACGGCTGGCAATCAGCCCCAGCATTTT
TRBJ2-3 | . | TRBV27 | TRBD2 | CASKPLGGSPDTQYF | TGTGCCAGCAAGCCACTGGGAGGGTCTCCAGATACGCAGTATTTT
TRBJ2-7 | many | TRBV7-2 | . | CASSLDLWGEQYF | TGTGCCAGCAGCTTAGACCTCTGGGGCGAGCAGTACTTC
TRBJ1-6 | few | TRBV27 | TRBD1 | CATSGTGSYNSPLHF | TGTGCCACCTCCGGGACAGGGAGCTATAATTCACCCCTCCACTTT
TRBJ2-5 | . | TRBV12-3/TRBV12-4 | TRBD2 | CASSPRLAGEETQYF | TGTGCCAGCAGTCCAAGACTAGCGGGAGAAGAGACCCAGTACTTC